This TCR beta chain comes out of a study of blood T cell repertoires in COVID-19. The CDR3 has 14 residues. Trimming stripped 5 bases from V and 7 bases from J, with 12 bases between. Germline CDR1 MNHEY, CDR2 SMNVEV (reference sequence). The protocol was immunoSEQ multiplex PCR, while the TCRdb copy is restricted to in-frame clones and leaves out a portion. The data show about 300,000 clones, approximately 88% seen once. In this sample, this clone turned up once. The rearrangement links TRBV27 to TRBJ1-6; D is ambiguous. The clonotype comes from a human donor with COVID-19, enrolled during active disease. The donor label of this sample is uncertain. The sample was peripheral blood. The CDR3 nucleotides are TGTGCCAGCAGTATGGAATGGGAGAATTCACCCCTCCACTTT. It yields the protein CASSMEWENSPLHF.